These T cell receptor beta chains were read from a single sample in a study of neoadjuvant nivolumab and ipilimumab in lung cancer. Clones were read by immunoSEQ multiplex PCR, and TCRdb kept only the in-frame ones, dropping some. Of 15,000 to 20,000 clones listed, about 87% were seen once; the top ten hold roughly 2.1%. Specimen: peripheral blood, collected before neoadjuvant nivolumab, alone or with ipilimumab. The receptors were gathered from an adult with non-small cell lung cancer. CDR3s include the opening cysteine and the closing phenylalanine or tryptophan. The D gene is left open where the match is weak. The size of a clone is reported for some rows only, either as once, few or many, or as a class for expanded clones.

v_call	clone_size	cdr3_length	d_call	j_call	cdr3_aa	cdr3_nt
TRBV7-9	.	14	.	TRBJ2-5	CASSRGTRGTTQYF	TGTGCCAGCAGCCGCGGGACACGGGGCACGACCCAGTACTTC
TRBV7-9	.	12	.	TRBJ2-7	CASSLRPGEQYF	TGTGCCAGCAGCTTACGCCCTGGGGAGCAGTACTTC
TRBV27	few	14	TRBD1	TRBJ1-2	CASSVAGGYGGYTF	TGTGCCAGCAGTGTAGCAGGGGGCTATGGAGGCTACACCTTC
TRBV29-1	once	12	.	TRBJ2-7	CSVGQGFREQYF	TGCAGCGTTGGGCAGGGATTTCGGGAGCAGTACTTC
TRBV28	.	12	.	TRBJ2-7	CASSVGAYEQYF	TGTGCCAGCAGTGTGGGGGCCTACGAGCAGTACTTC
TRBV18	.	16	TRBD2	TRBJ2-1	CASSPPGGRTYNEQFF	TGTGCCAGCTCACCACCTGGCGGGAGGACCTACAATGAGCAGTTCTTC
TRBV6-5	few	15	.	TRBJ2-1	CASSYEGYAYNEQFF	TGTGCCAGCAGTTACGAGGGGTACGCCTACAATGAGCAGTTCTTC
TRBV18	.	16	.	TRBJ1-2	CASSPPSGATNYGYTF	TGTGCCAGCTCACCACCGTCAGGGGCTACTAACTATGGCTACACCTTC
TRBV18	.	15	TRBD1	TRBJ2-7	CASSPGQGTPYEQYF	TGTGCCAGCTCACCCGGACAGGGAACCCCCTACGAGCAGTACTTC
TRBV9	.	16	TRBD2	TRBJ2-1	CASSESLAGAWNEQFF	TGTGCCAGCAGCGAGTCACTAGCGGGAGCTTGGAATGAGCAGTTCTTC
TRBV6-5	.	14	TRBD1	TRBJ2-5	CASSPRTGQETQYF	TGTGCCAGCAGTCCCCGGACAGGGCAAGAGACCCAGTACTTC
TRBV7-9	.	13	.	TRBJ1-1	CASSLSGPSEAFF	TGTGCCAGCAGCTTATCCGGACCGTCTGAAGCTTTCTTT
TRBV7-2	.	15	TRBD2	TRBJ2-1	CASSLSSGGYNEQFF	TGTGCCAGCAGCCTTTCTAGCGGGGGGTACAATGAGCAGTTCTTC
TRBV6-5	.	15	.	TRBJ1-2	CASSSHSVGYYGYTF	TGTGCCAGCAGTTCTCACAGTGTGGGATACTATGGCTACACCTTC
TRBV6-5	.	13	.	TRBJ1-5	CASSYSSGSAQHF	TGTGCCAGCAGTTACTCGAGCGGATCTGCCCAGCATTTT
TRBV29-1	.	12	.	TRBJ1-2	CSVGGGPSGYTF	TGCAGCGTGGGGGGGGGCCCCTCGGGCTACACCTTC
TRBV9	.	13	TRBD2	TRBJ2-5	CASSASGSETQYF	TGTGCCAGCAGCGCTAGCGGGAGTGAGACCCAGTACTTC
TRBV6-5	.	15	.	TRBJ2-1	CASSPRGGSYNEQFF	TGTGCCAGCAGCCCCCGTGGGGGATCCTACAATGAGCAGTTCTTC
TRBV7-2	once	14	.	TRBJ1-5	CASSPGPSNQPQHF	TGTGCCAGCAGCCCCGGGCCTAGCAATCAGCCCCAGCATTTT
TRBV4-1	.	16	TRBD2	TRBJ2-2	CASSQEAGETYGELFF	TGCGCCAGCAGCCAAGAAGCGGGAGAAACGTACGGGGAGCTGTTTTTT
TRBV18	.	17	TRBD1	TRBJ1-1	CASSLTTGTSMNTEAFF	TGTGCCAGCTCCCTAACGACAGGGACGTCAATGAACACTGAAGCTTTCTTT
TRBV19	.	16	.	TRBJ1-1	CASSRGARQKDTEAFF	TGTGCCAGTAGTAGGGGGGCGCGGCAGAAGGACACTGAAGCTTTCTTT
TRBV11-2	once	13	.	TRBJ1-3	CASGQGSGNTIYF	TGTGCCAGCGGGCAGGGCAGTGGAAACACCATATATTTT
TRBV7-9	.	14	TRBD2	TRBJ2-7	CASSLGRGVNEQYF	TGTGCCAGCAGCTTAGGTCGGGGGGTCAACGAGCAGTACTTC
TRBV15	once	16	TRBD2	TRBJ2-3	CATSRPGLALGDTQYF	TGTGCCACCAGCAGACCGGGACTAGCTTTGGGAGATACGCAGTATTTT
TRBV5-6	.	17	.	TRBJ2-7	CASSPERLRRDSYEQYF	TGTGCCAGCAGCCCCGAGAGGCTTAGGAGGGACTCCTACGAGCAGTACTTC
TRBV5-4	.	15	.	TRBJ2-6	CASSFDDSGANVLTF	TGTGCCAGCAGCTTTGATGACTCTGGGGCCAACGTCCTGACTTTC
TRBV29-1	.	15	TRBD1	TRBJ2-1	CSVEGYRGLLDEQFF	TGCAGCGTTGAAGGCTACAGGGGGCTGCTGGATGAGCAGTTCTTC
TRBV6-1	.	14	TRBD1	TRBJ1-5	CASSENRGYQPQHF	TGTGCCAGCAGTGAAAACAGGGGTTATCAGCCCCAGCATTTT
TRBV5-1	.	14	.	TRBJ2-6	CASNEAAGANVLTF	TGCGCCAGCAACGAGGCGGCCGGGGCCAACGTCCTGACTTTC
TRBV9	.	16	TRBD2	TRBJ2-2	CASSLGLAGVAGELFF	TGTGCCAGCAGCCTCGGACTAGCGGGAGTAGCCGGGGAGCTGTTTTTT
TRBV29-1	.	13	.	TRBJ2-5	CSAPRLPGETQYF	TGCAGCGCCCCCCGTCTCCCGGGGGAGACCCAGTACTTC
TRBV6-1	.	15	.	TRBJ2-1	CASSPGTPTLNEQFF	TGTGCCAGCAGCCCTGGGACTCCTACCCTCAATGAGCAGTTCTTC
TRBV6-1	.	15	TRBD2	TRBJ2-1	CASSVGGSSYNEQFF	TGTGCCAGCAGTGTTGGCGGGAGCTCCTACAATGAGCAGTTCTTC
TRBV15	.	15	.	TRBJ2-6	CATSRGPSGANVLTF	TGTGCCACCAGCAGGGGTCCCTCTGGGGCCAACGTCCTGACTTTC
TRBV7-9	.	15	TRBD1	TRBJ1-1	CASSMGQGVNTEAFF	TGTGCCAGCAGCATGGGACAGGGGGTGAACACTGAAGCTTTCTTT
TRBV19	.	17	TRBD1	TRBJ1-1	CASSIFSTGGMNTEAFF	TGTGCCAGTAGTATCTTCTCGACAGGGGGAATGAACACTGAAGCTTTCTTT
TRBV5-4	.	13	.	TRBJ2-7	CASSLGGTYEQYF	TGTGCCAGCAGCTTAGGGGGGACCTACGAGCAGTACTTC
TRBV7-6	few	14	.	TRBJ2-1	CASSLAIGGGWQFF	TGTGCCAGCAGCTTAGCGATCGGTGGGGGTTGGCAGTTCTTC
TRBV29-1	.	12	.	TRBJ2-7	CSVEVGSYEQYF	TGCAGCGTTGAAGTCGGGTCCTACGAGCAGTACTTC
TRBV14	.	15	TRBD2	TRBJ2-1	CASSQAGGRYNEQFF	TGTGCCAGCAGCCAAGCGGGAGGGCGGTACAATGAGCAGTTCTTC